The entry that follows covers one TCR beta chain sequence. Its cognate antigen is unknown. cDNA libraries for TRB were generated by 5' RACE incorporating UMI labels. TCRdb reprocessed the 5' RACE reads and reports one entry per CDR3 protein, with no DNA. This sample contains some 130,000 distinct CDR3 sequences. This sample was included in a study of CXCR3-negative and CXCR3-positive naive CD8 T cells. Points from the study as a whole: When CXCR3-positive naive cells were set against CXCR3-negative naive cells, the former had more hydrophobic TRB CDR3s. TCR strength was inferred from TRB CDR3 properties, while surface CD5 was comparable between naive subsets.

Per germline, CDR1 MGHRA and CDR2 YSYEKL. There are 15 residues in the CDR3. The source of this sequence is a human donor in good health. Some clones in this sample may be carry-over from other donors' samples. Sequencing was carried out using naive CXCR3- CD8+ T cells from blood. Subset indicated: CD45RO-CCR7+CD27+CD95- naive CD8+ T cells lacking CXCR3 (TNR3-). This chain links TRBV4-1 with TRBJ2-3. The CDR3 sequence: CASSRTVGGTDTQYF.